These 21 T cell receptor beta chains originate from one sample sequenced in a study of T cell clonality in common variable immunodeficiency. Measured with immunoSEQ multiplex PCR; TCRdb has only the in-frame clones, and not every one. This repertoire holds around 55,000 clones, and none appear only once. Material: peripheral blood mononuclear cells. The source is a person aged 18-69 years in good health.

This clone has only a few counts. The missing CDR3 end, 3 residues past where the read stops, is filled in from the germline J gene. The chain is built from TRBV7-6 and TRBJ2-2; 12 bases line up with TRBD2. After removal of 4 bases from V and 6 bases from J, the junction contained 3 bases not matched to a gene. Germline V gives CDR1 SGHVS, CDR2 FNYEAQ. The CDR3 is 15 residues long. CDR3 amino acids: CASSWRLAGAGELFF. The CDR3 DNA, read in part, is TGTGCCAGCAGCTGGAGACTAGCGGGGGCCGGGGAG.

There are many counts of this clone. Coverage ceases 3 residues before the CDR3 finishes, and the germline J gene fills in the end. The chain couples TRBV19 to TRBJ2-1, with 7 bases matching TRBD2. The V gene end was trimmed by 4 bases and the J gene end by 6 bases; junction bases not matched to a gene: 9. The CDR3 runs to 15 residues. Germline V gene lookup returns CDR1 LNHDA and CDR2 SQIVND (reference sequence). CDR3 DNA, as far as it was read: TGTGCCAGTAGTAAGTCTTCCAGGGAGGGCAATGAG. Encoded protein: CASSKSSREGNE. The full CDR3 is CASSKSSREGNEQFF.

The sample holds a few counts of this clone. The sequenced part of the CDR3 DNA is TGTGCCAGCAGCTTAGCGCGAGAGAATGAG. This sequence encodes CASSLARENE. The CDR3 in full is CASSLARENEQFF. This chain links TRBV7-2 with TRBJ2-1; D uncertain. The CDR3 end is not reached by the read, which stops 3 residues before it; the germline J gene fills it in. The CDR3 consists of 13 residues. V dropped 0 bases and J dropped 7 bases, with 7 bases sitting between them. Germline values: CDR1 SGHTA, CDR2 FQGNSA.

At least ten counts were recorded for this clone. The read is 3 residues too short to cover the CDR3 end, so that end is filled in from the germline J gene. This chain links TRBV18 with TRBJ2-2; 9 positions match TRBD2. This CDR3 region has 17 residues. Germline CDR1 and CDR2: KGHSH and LQKENI. V gave up 4 bases and J gave up 5 bases; unmatched junction bases: 11. CDR3 loop: CASSLRLAGESTGELFF. Partial CDR3 DNA: TGTGCCAGCTCACTACGTTTAGCGGGAGAGTCTACCGGGGAG.

In this sample, this clone turned up many times. The read ends 3 residues early relative to the CDR3; the germline J gene fills the gap. The chain links TRBV2 to TRBJ1-5; D gene ambiguous. The CDR3 covers 15 residues. From germline, CDR1 is SNHLY and CDR2 FYNNEI. V was shortened by 6 bases and J by 4 bases, with 16 bases between the two germline ends. Incomplete CDR3 DNA: TGTGCCAGCAGGGCCGAGGTCCTCGGGAATCAGCCC. As protein: CASRAEVLGNQP. The complete CDR3 protein is CASRAEVLGNQPQHF.

This clone showed up just a few times. Coverage ceases 3 residues before the CDR3 finishes, and the germline J gene fills in the end. The gene calls are TRBV19 and TRBJ2-7; 10 bases agree with TRBD1. The CDR3 loop spans 13 amino acids. V was clipped by 10 bases and J by 3 bases; unmatched bases: 6. Germline-derived CDR1 and CDR2 are LNHDA and SQIVND (reference sequence). Partial CDR3 DNA: TGTGCCACCGCGACAGGGGGCTTCTACGAG. This gives the protein CATATGGFYE. The CDR3 as a whole reads CATATGGFYEQYF.

This clone was recorded at least ten times. The read halts 3 residues ahead of the CDR3 end, with the missing end drawn from the germline J gene. V and J are TRBV19 and TRBJ2-1, with 9 positions matching TRBD2. The CDR3 is 13 residues long. CDR1 is LNHDA, CDR2 SQIVND, per germline (reference sequence). V gave up 3 bases and J gave up 6 bases; unmatched junction bases: 0. The part of the CDR3 DNA that was read is TGTGCCAGTAGTATGCGGGAGGGCAATGAG. Its translation is CASSMREGNE. The entire CDR3 sequence reads CASSMREGNEQFF.

This clone showed up many times. The CDR3 goes on 3 residues after the read ends, and that part is filled in from the germline J gene. The J gene is TRBJ2-2, the V gene TRBV2; 12 nucleotides match TRBD2. With V trimmed by 5 bases and J by 5 bases, 3 bases remained unmatched. The CDR3 extends over 15 amino acids. Germline lookup yields CDR1 SNHLY and CDR2 FYNNEI. The CDR3 bases that were read are TGTGCCAGCAGTCGGGGGACTAGCGGGACCGGGGAG. It specifies CASSRGTSGTGE. Given in full, the CDR3 is CASSRGTSGTGELFF.

This clone has more than one count but fewer than ten. Read coverage stops 3 residues before the CDR3 terminus; the germline J gene supplies the remainder. The chain is built from TRBV10-1 and TRBJ2-7; D gene uncertain. The CDR3 is 18 residues long. Germline CDR1 reads WNHNN; CDR2 reads SYGVQD (reference sequence). V lost 0 bases and J lost 6, with 24 bases in between. This CDR3 is CASSESPTPRARHCEQYF. The part of the CDR3 DNA that was read is TGCGCCAGCAGTGAGTCCCCAACCCCCCGAGCGCGTCACTGCGAG.

This clone was recorded at least ten times. The read is 3 residues too short to cover the CDR3 end, so that end is filled in from the germline J gene. The chain links TRBV10-3 to TRBJ2-4; a possible D gene is TRBD1 (5 bases). The CDR3 is 14 amino acids. Looked up from germline, CDR1 is ENHRY and CDR2 is SYGVKD. Trimming removed 0 bases at V and 9 bases at J, with 12 bases between. Partial CDR3 DNA: TGTGCCATCAGTGAGTCGAACAGGTGGGGCATT. Translation gives CAISESNRWGI. The CDR3 as a whole reads CAISESNRWGIQYF.

This clone has a count of ten or more. The DNA read from the CDR3 is TGTGCCAGCTCACCACCGTTCACAGGGGACAACACC. This codes for CASSPPFTGDNT. The complete CDR3 protein is CASSPPFTGDNTIYF. J is TRBJ1-3 and V is TRBV18; TRBD1 matches at 7 bases. Sequencing ends 3 residues short of the CDR3 end; the germline J gene provides the rest. J was trimmed by 7 bases and V by 0 bases; bases with no gene match: 6. CDR3 length: 15 residues. Germline CDR1 reads KGHSH; CDR2 reads LQKENI.

This clone was recorded at least ten times. The read ends 3 residues before the CDR3 terminus; that terminus is restored from the germline J gene. V is TRBV19 and J is TRBJ2-7; D is unresolved. Germline values: CDR1 LNHDA, CDR2 SQIVND (reference sequence). This CDR3 is built from 13 residues. Deletions cut 4 bases from V and 6 bases from J, with 13 bases between. The CDR3 protein is CASSSARSGEQYF. The sequenced CDR3 bases are TGTGCCAGTAGTAGTGCGAGGTCGGGCGAG.

This clone has ten or more counts. The read ends 3 residues shy of where the CDR3 ends; the end is completed using the germline J gene. The J gene is TRBJ2-4, the V gene TRBV7-2; 7 bases line up with TRBD2. Germline-derived CDR1 and CDR2 are SGHTA and FQGNSA. The CDR3 is made up of 13 amino acids. Incomplete CDR3 DNA: TGTGCCAGCAGCTTAGTTGGGGGGGAGAAT. Translating it yields CASSLVGGEN. The CDR3 in full is CASSLVGGENQYF. The full variable domain, completed using reference TRBV7-2 and TRBJ2-4, is GAGVSQSPSNKVTEKGKDVELRCDPISGHTALYWYRQSLGQGLEFLIYFQGNSAPDKSGLPSDRFSAERTGGSVSTLTIQRTQQEDSAVYLCASSLVGGENQYFGAGTRLSVL.

This clone was seen many times. CDR3 DNA (partial): TGCAGCGTTGGCGGGGATAGCACAGATACG. This translates into CSVGGDSTDT. The complete CDR3 sequence is CSVGGDSTDTQYF. V and J are TRBV29-1 and TRBJ2-3; tentative D call: TRBD2 (6 bases). The CDR3 end lies 3 residues beyond the end of the read and is filled in from the germline J gene. The CDR3 totals 13 residues. CDR1 SQVTM and CDR2 ANQGSEA come from the germline V gene. V shed 4 bases and J shed 0 bases, with 8 bases lying between them.

This clone was observed at least ten times. The read ends 3 residues early relative to the CDR3; the germline J gene fills the gap. This rearrangement joins TRBV5-4 to TRBJ2-7; possible D gene TRBD1, 5 bases. This CDR3 is 15 amino acids long. Trimming took off 1 base at V and 1 base at J, with 12 bases between the two ends. From germline, CDR1 is SGHNT and CDR2 YYREEE (reference sequence). The DNA read from the CDR3 is TGTGCCAGCAGCTTGTTTGTGTCAGGGTCCTACGAG. It encodes CASSLFVSGSYE. The entire CDR3 sequence reads CASSLFVSGSYEQYF.

Worth noting for this clone: The observed sequence ends 3 residues before the CDR3 terminus, with the missing tail filled in from the germline J gene. This chain links TRBV19 with TRBJ2-2; D is perhaps TRBD1 (6 bases). The CDR3 is made up of 17 amino acids. Germline lookup yields CDR1 LNHDA and CDR2 SQIVND (reference sequence). CDR3 protein: CASSIVPIYRANSPLFF. The CDR3 DNA, read in part, is TGTGCCAGTAGTATAGTCCCAATCTACAGGGCTAATTCACCG.

This clone was observed many times. The read is 3 residues too short to cover the CDR3 end, so that end is filled in from the germline J gene. The chain carries TRBV2 and TRBJ2-3; D possibly corresponds to TRBD2 (6 bases). The V and J ends lost 10 bases and 3 bases respectively, with 14 bases between them. Per germline, CDR1 SNHLY and CDR2 FYNNEI. The CDR3 is 13 residues long. CDR3 amino acids: CAITGSGTDTQYF. The DNA read from the CDR3 is TGTGCCATCACAGGTAGCGGTACAGATACG.

This clone was observed many times. The read ends 3 residues shy of where the CDR3 ends; the end is completed using the germline J gene. V usage is TRBV7-6 and J usage is TRBJ1-4; 9 bases are shared with TRBD1. From germline, CDR1 is SGHVS and CDR2 FNYEAQ. The CDR3 covers 14 residues. After removal of 6 bases from V and 10 bases from J, the junction contained 9 bases not matched to a gene. CDR3 DNA, as far as it was read: TGTGCCAGCAGTCCCGGGACAGGGTTGAGAAAA. Its translation: CASSPGTGLRK. The CDR3 reads in full as CASSPGTGLRKLFF.

As for this clone: The CDR3 end lies 3 residues beyond the end of the read and is filled in from the germline J gene. V usage is TRBV5-1 and J usage is TRBJ1-3; 7 bases map to TRBD1. The CDR3 is made up of 16 amino acids. V lost 0 bases to trimming and J lost 0 bases; unmatched junction nucleotides: 3. Germline CDR1 SGHRS, CDR2 YFSETQ. The CDR3 region is CASSLADRISGNTIYF. The sequenced part of the CDR3 DNA is TGCGCCAGCAGCTTGGCGGACAGGATCTCTGGAAACACC.

This clone was recorded many times. The observed sequence ends 3 residues before the CDR3 terminus, with the missing tail filled in from the germline J gene. This chain connects TRBV5-1 to TRBJ2-3; the D is unclear. CDR3 length: 16 amino acids. Germline loops: CDR1 SGHRS, CDR2 YFSETQ. V was clipped by 0 bases and J by 2 bases, with 13 bases between them. CDR3 region: CASSLGLATTTDTQYF. Partial CDR3 DNA: TGCGCCAGCAGCTTGGGACTTGCTACCACCACAGATACG.

There are many counts of this clone. The sequence runs out 3 residues before the end of the CDR3; the remainder is reconstructed from the germline J gene. This chain joins TRBV6-7 and TRBJ2-1; TRBD1 matches at 8 bases. TRBV6-7 is given ORF status, its function remaining uncertain. CDR3 length: 15 residues. V lost 7 bases to trimming and J lost 9 bases; unmatched junction nucleotides: 14. The CDR3 protein is CASTKPTGEPIEQFF. The covered CDR3 bases are TGTGCCAGCACCAAACCGACAGGGGAACCCATTGAG.